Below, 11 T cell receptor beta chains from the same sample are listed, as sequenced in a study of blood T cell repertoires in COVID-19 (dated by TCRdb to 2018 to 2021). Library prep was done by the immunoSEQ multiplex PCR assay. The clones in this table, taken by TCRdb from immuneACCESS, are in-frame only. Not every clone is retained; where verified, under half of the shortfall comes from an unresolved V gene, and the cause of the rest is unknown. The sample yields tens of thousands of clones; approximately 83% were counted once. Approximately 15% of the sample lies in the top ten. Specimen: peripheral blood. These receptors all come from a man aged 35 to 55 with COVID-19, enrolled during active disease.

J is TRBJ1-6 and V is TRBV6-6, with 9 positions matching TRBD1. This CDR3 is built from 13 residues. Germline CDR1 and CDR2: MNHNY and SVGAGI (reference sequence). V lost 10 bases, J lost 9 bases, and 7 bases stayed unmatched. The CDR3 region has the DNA TGTGCCACCAGGACAGGGGATATTTCACCCCTCCACTTT. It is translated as CATRTGDISPLHF.

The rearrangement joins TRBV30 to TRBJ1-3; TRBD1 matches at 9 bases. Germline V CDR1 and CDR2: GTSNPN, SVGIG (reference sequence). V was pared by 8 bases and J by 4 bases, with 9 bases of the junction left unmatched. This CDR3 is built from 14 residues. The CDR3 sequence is CAAEQGAQGNTIYF. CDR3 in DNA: TGTGCCGCAGAACAGGGGGCACAGGGAAACACCATATATTTT.

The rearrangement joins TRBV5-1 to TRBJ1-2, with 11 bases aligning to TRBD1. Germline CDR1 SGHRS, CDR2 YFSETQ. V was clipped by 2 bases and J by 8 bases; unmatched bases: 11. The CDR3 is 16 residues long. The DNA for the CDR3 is TGCGCCAGCAGCTTAGGGTTAGGACAGGGGGCCGGCGGCTACACCTTC. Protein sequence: CASSLGLGQGAGGYTF. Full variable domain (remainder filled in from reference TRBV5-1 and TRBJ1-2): KAGVTQTPRYLIKTRGQQVTLSCSPISGHRSVSWYQQTPGQGLQFLFEYFSETQRNKGNFPGRFSGRQFSNSRSEMNVSTLELGDSALYLCASSLGLGQGAGGYTFGSGTRLTVV.

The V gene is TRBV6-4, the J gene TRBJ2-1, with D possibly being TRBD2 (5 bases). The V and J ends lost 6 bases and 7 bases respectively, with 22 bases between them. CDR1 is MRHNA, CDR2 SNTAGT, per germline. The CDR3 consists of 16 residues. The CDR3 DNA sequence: TGTGCCAGCAGCAGTGACTCGAGACCCGGGGTGAATGAGCAGTTCTTC. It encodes CASSSDSRPGVNEQFF.

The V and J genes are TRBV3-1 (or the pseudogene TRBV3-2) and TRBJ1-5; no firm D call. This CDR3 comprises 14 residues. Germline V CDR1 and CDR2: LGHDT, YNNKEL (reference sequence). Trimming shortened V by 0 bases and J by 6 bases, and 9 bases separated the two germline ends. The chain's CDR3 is CASSQDLTGQPQHF. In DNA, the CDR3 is TGTGCCAGCAGCCAAGATCTTACCGGTCAGCCCCAGCATTTT.

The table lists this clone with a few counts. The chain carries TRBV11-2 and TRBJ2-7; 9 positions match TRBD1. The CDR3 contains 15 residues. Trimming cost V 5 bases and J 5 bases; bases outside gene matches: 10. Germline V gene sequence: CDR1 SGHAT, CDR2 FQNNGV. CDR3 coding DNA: TGTGCCAGCAGCGAAGGCCCGGGACAGGGTCACGAGCAGTACTTC. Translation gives CASSEGPGQGHEQYF.

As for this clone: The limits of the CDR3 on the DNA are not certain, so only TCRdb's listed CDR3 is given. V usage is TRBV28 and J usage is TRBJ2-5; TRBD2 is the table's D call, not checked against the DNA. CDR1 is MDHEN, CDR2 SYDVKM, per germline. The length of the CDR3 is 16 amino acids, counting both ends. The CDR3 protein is CASSSSTSGVVETQYF.

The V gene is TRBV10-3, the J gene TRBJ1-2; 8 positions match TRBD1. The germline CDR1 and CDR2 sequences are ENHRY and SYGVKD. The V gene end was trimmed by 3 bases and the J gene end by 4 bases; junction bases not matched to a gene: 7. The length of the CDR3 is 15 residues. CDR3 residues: CAISDDLDRAYGYTF. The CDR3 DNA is TGTGCCATCAGTGACGATCTGGACAGGGCCTATGGCTACACCTTC.

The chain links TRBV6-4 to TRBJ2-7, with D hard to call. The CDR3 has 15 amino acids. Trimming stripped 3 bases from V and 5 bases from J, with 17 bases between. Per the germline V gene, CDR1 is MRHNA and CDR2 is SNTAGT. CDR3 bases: TGTGCCAGCAGTGAAGTGCGCGTCCAAGAGGACGAGCAGTACTTC. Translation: CASSEVRVQEDEQYF.

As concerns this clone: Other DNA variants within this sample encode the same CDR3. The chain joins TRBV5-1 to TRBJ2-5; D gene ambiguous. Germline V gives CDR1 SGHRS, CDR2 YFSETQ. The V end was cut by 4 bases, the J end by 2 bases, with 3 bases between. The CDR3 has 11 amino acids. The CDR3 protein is CASSLQETQYF. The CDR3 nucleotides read TGCGCCAGCAGCCTTCAAGAGACCCAGTACTTC.

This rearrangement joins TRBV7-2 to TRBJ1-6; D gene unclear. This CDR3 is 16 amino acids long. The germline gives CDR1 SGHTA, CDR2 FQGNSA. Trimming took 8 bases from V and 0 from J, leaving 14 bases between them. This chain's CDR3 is CASASWEGSYNSPLHF. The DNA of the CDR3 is TGTGCCAGCGCCTCATGGGAGGGCTCCTATAATTCACCCCTCCACTTT.